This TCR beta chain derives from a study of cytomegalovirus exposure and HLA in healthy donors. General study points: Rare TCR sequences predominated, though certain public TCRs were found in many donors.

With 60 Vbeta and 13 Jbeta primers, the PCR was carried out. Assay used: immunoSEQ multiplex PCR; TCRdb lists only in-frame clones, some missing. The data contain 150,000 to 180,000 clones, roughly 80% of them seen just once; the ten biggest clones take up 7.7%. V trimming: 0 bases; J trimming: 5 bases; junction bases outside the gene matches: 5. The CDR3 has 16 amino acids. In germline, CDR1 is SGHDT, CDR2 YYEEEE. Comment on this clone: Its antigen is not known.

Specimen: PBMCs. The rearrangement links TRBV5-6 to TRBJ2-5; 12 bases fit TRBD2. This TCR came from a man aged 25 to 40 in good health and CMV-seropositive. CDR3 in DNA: TGTGCCAGCAGCTTGGAGCGGACTAGCGGGACGGAGACCCAGTACTTC. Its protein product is CASSLERTSGTETQYF.